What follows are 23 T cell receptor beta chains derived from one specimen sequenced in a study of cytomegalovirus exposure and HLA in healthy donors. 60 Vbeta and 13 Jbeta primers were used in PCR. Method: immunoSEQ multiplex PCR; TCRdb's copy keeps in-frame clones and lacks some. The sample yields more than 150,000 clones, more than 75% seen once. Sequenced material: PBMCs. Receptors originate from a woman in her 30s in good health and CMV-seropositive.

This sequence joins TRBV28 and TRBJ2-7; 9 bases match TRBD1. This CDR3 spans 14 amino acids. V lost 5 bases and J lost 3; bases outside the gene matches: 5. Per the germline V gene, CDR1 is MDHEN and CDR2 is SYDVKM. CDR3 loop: CASSPDRGYYEQYF. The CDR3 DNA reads TGTGCCAGCAGTCCGGACAGGGGATACTACGAGCAGTACTTC. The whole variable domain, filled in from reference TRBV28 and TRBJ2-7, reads DVKVTQSSRYLVKRTGEKVFLECVQDMDHENMFWYRQDPGLGLRLIYFSYDVKMKEKGDIPEGYSVSREKKERFSLILESASTNQTSMYLCASSPDRGYYEQYFGPGTRLTVT.

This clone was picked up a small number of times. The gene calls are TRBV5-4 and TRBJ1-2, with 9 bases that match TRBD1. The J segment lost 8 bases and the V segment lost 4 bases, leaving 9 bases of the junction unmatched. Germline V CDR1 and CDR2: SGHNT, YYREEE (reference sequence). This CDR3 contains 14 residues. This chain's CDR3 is CASSRGQGSGGYTF. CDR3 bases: TGTGCCAGCAGCCGCGGACAGGGGTCGGGGGGCTACACCTTC.

The DNA of the CDR3 is TGCGCCAGCAGCGTGCCTGGGGGGATAATGGAGACCCAGTACTTC. This codes for CASSVPGGIMETQYF. This chain connects TRBV5-1 to TRBJ2-5; D may be TRBD2 (6 bases). Trimming stripped 4 bases from V and 5 bases from J, with 18 bases between. The CDR3 spans 15 residues. CDR1 SGHRS and CDR2 YFSETQ come from the germline V gene.

The CDR3 DNA is TGTGCCAGCAGCTTAGGGCCCACAGGGGGCTCTACCCCCTACGAGCAGTACTTC. This translates into CASSLGPTGGSTPYEQYF. This rearrangement joins TRBV7-2 to TRBJ2-7; the match to TRBD1 covers 9 bases. The CDR3 extends over 18 amino acids. CDR1 and CDR2 (germline): SGHTA, FQGNSA. Trimming cost V 1 base and J 2 bases; bases outside gene matches: 12.

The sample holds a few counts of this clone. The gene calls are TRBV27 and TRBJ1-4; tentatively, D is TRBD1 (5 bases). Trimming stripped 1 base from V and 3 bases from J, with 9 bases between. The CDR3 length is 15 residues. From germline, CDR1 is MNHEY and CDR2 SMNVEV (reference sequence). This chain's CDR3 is CASSLFGGANEKLFF. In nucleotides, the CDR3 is TGTGCCAGCAGTTTATTCGGGGGTGCTAATGAAAAACTGTTTTTT. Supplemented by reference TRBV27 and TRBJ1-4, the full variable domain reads EAQVTQNPRYLITVTGKKLTVTCSQNMNHEYMSWYRQDPGLGLRQIYYSMNVEVTDKGDVPEGYKVSRKEKRNFPLILESPSPNQTSLYFCASSLFGGANEKLFFGSGTQLSVL.

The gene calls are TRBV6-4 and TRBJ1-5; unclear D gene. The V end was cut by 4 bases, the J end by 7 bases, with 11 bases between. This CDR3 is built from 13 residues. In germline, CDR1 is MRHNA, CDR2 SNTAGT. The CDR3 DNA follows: TGTGCCAGCAGTGGTGAGCGAGGGCAGCCCCAGCATTTT. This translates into CASSGERGQPQHF.

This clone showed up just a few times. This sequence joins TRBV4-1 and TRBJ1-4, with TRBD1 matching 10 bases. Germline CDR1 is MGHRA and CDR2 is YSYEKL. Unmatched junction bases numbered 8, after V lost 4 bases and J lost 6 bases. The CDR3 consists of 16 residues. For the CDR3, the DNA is TGCGCCAGCAGCCGGAAGAGAGGGACAGGGGATGAAAAACTGTTTTTT. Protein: CASSRKRGTGDEKLFF.

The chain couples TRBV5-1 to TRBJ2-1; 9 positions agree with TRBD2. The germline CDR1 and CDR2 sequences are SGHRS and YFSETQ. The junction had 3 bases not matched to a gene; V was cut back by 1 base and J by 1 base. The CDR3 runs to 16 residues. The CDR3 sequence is CASSLSLAGSYNEQFF. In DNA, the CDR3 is TGCGCCAGCAGCTTGTCCCTAGCGGGGTCCTACAATGAGCAGTTCTTC.

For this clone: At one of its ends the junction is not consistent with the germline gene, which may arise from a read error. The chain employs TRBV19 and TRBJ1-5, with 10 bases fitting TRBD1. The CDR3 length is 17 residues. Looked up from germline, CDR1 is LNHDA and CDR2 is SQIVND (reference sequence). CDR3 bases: TGTGCCAGTAGTATATTGGGGTCGGACAGGGGGAATCGGCCCCAGCATTTT. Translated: CASSILGSDRGNRPQHF.

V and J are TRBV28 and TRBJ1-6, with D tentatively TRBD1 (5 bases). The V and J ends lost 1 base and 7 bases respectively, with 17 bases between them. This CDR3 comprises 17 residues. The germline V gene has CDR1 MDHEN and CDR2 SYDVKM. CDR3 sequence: CASSLSFGGAINSPLHF. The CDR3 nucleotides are TGTGCCAGCAGTTTATCGTTTGGAGGGGCCATCAATTCACCCCTCCACTTT.

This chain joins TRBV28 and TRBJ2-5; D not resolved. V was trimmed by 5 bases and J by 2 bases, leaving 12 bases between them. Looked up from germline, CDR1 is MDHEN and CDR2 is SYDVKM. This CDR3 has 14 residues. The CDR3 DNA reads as TGTGCCAGCAGTCCAAACGTCGGGCAAGAGACCCAGTACTTC. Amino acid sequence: CASSPNVGQETQYF.

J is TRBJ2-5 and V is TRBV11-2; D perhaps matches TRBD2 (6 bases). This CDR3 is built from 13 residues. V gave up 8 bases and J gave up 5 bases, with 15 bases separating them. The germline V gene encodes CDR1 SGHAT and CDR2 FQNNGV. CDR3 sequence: CASGRLETETQYF. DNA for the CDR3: TGTGCCAGCGGGCGACTAGAGACGGAGACCCAGTACTTC.

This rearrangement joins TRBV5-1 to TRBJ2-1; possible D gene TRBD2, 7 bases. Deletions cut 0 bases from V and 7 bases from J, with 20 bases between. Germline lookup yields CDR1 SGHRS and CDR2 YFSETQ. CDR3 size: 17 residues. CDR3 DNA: TGCGCCAGCAGCTTGGCTTTAGGGCCGCGGGGGACAAATGAGCAGTTCTTC. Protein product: CASSLALGPRGTNEQFF.

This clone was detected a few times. The CDR3 here is CASRQGISTDTQYF. The CDR3 region has the DNA TGTGCCAGCCGACAGGGCATAAGCACAGATACGCAGTATTTT. The chain employs TRBV25-1 and TRBJ2-3; 7 positions agree with TRBD1. V was pared by 8 bases and J by 0 bases, with 5 bases of the junction left unmatched. The germline CDR1 and CDR2 sequences are MGHDK and SYGVNS. The CDR3 runs 14 residues.

The CDR3 loop reads CASIPGGPTDTQYF. CDR3 sequence (DNA): TGTGCCAGCATTCCCGGGGGACCCACAGATACGCAGTATTTT. The genes are TRBV28 and TRBJ2-3; possible D gene TRBD2, 6 bases. Germline CDR1 is MDHEN and CDR2 is SYDVKM. Trimming shortened V by 7 bases and J by 2 bases, and 13 bases separated the two germline ends. The CDR3 covers 14 residues.

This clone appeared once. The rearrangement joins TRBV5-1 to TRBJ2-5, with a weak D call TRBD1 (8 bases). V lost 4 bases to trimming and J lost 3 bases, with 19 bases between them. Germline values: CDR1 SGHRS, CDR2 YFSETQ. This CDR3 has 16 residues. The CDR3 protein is CASSTGGTGDEETQYF. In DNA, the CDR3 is TGCGCCAGCAGCACCGGGGGGACAGGCGACGAAGAGACCCAGTACTTC.

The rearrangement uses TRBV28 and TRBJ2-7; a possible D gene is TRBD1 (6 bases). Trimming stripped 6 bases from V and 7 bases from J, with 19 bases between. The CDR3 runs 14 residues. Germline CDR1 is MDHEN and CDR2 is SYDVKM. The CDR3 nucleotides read TGTGCCAGCAGGTACACAGGGTCTCCCGGAGAGCAGTACTTC. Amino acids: CASRYTGSPGEQYF.

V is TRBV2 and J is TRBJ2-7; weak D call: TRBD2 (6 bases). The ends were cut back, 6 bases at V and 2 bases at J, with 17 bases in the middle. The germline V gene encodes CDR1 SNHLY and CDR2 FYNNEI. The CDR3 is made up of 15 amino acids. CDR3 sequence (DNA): TGTGCCAGCAGCGTAATAGGGACGGGAGCCTACGAGCAGTACTTC. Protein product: CASSVIGTGAYEQYF.

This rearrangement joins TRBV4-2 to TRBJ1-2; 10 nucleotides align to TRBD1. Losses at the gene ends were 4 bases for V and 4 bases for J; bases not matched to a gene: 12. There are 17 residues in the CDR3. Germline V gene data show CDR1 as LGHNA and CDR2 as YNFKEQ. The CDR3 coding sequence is TGTGCCAGCAGCCCGGGACAGGGGACAGGCTTTGTCTATGGCTACACCTTC. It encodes CASSPGQGTGFVYGYTF.

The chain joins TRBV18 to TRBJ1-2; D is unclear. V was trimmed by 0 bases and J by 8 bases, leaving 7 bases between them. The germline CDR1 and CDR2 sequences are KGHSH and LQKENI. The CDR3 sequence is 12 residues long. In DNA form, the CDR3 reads TGTGCCAGCTCACCACCGGAGGGAGGCTACACCTTC. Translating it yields CASSPPEGGYTF.

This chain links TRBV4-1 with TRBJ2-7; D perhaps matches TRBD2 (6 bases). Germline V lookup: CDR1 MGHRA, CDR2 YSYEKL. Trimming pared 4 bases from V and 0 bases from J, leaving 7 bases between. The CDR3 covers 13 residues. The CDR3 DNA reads TGCGCCAGCAGCCGGGGGGTCTCCTACGAGCAGTACTTC. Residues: CASSRGVSYEQYF.

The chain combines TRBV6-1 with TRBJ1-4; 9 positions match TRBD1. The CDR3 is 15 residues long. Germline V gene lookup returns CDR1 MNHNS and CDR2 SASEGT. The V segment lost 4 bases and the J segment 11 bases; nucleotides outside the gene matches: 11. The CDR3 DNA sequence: TGTGCCAGCAGTGGCACAGGGGGCCCCCCCGTCAAACTGTTTTTT. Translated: CASSGTGGPPVKLFF.

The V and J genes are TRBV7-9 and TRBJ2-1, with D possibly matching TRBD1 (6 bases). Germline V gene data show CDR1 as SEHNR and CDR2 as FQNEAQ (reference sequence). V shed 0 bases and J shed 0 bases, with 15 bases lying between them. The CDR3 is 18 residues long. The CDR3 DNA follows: TGTGCCAGCAGCTTAGCGGAAGACAGGATCAGCTCCTACAATGAGCAGTTCTTC. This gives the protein CASSLAEDRISSYNEQFF.